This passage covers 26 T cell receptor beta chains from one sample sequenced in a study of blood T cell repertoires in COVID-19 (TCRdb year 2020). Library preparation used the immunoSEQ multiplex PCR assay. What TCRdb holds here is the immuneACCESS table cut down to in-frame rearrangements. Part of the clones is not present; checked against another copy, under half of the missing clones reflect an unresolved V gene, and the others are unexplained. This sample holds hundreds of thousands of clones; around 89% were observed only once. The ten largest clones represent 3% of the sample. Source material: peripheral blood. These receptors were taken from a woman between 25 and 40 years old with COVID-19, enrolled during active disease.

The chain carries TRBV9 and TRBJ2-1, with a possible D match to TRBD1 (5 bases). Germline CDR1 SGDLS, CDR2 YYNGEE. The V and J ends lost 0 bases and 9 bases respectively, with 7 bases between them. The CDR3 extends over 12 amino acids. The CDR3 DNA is TGTGCCAGCAGCGTAGTTAGGGGTGAGCAGTTCTTC. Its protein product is CASSVVRGEQFF. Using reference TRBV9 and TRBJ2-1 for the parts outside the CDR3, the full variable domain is DSGVTQTPKHLITATGQRVTLRCSPRSGDLSVYWYQQSLDQGLQFLIQYYNGEERAKGNILERFSAQQFPDLHSELNLSSLELGDSALYFCASSVVRGEQFFGPGTRLTVL.

The CDR3 here is CASSESAGTGETQYF. The CDR3 coding sequence is TGTGCCAGCAGTGAATCAGCGGGGACCGGGGAGACCCAGTACTTC. The V call is TRBV6-4, the J call TRBJ2-5; 7 bases map to TRBD2. J gave up 5 bases and V 3 bases, and 9 bases lay outside the gene matches. This CDR3 spans 15 amino acids. Germline V CDR1 and CDR2: MRHNA, SNTAGT.

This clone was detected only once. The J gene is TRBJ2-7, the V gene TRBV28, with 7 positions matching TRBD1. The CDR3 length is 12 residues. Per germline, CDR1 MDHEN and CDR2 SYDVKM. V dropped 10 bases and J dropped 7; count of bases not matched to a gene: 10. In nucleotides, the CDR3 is TGTGCCAATCACCACAGGGGAGAAGAGCAGTACTTC. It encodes CANHHRGEEQYF.

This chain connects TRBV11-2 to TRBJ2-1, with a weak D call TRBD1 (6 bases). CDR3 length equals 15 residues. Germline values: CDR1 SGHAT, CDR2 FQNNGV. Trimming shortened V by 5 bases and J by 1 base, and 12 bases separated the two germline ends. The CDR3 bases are TGTGCCAGCAGCCCTCCAGGGGTATCCTACAATGAGCAGTTCTTC. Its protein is CASSPPGVSYNEQFF.

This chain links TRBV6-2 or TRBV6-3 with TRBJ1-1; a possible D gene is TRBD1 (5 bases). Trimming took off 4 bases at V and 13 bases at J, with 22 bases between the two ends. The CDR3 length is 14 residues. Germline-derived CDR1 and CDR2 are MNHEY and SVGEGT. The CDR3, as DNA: TGTGCCAGCAGTTTAGTCAGGGTAGGTGGATTGGGTTTCTTT. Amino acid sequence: CASSLVRVGGLGFF.

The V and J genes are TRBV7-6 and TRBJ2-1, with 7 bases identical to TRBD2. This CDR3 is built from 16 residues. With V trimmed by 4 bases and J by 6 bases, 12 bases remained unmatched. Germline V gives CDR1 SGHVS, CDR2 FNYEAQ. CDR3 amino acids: CASSWGRGLAGNEQFF. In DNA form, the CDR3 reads TGTGCCAGCAGCTGGGGGAGGGGTCTCGCAGGCAATGAGCAGTTCTTC.

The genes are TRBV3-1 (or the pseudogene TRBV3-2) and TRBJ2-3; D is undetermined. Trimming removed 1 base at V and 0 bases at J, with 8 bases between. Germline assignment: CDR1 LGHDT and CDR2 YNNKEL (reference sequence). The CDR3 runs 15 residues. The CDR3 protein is CASSQATPSTDTQYF. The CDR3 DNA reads TGTGCCAGCAGCCAAGCCACACCTAGCACAGATACGCAGTATTTT.

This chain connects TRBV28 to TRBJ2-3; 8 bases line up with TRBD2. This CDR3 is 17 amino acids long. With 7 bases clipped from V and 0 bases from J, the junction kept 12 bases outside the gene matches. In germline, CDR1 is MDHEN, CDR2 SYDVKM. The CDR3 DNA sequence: TGTGCCAGCATCAACCTCGGGGTAGCGGGGAGCACAGATACGCAGTATTTT. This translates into CASINLGVAGSTDTQYF.

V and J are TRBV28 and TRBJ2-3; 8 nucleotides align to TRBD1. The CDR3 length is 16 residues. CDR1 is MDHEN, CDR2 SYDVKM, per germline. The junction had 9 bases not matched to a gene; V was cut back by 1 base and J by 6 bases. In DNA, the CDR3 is TGTGCCAGCAGTTTATCCTCGCGGACAGGGATCGATACGCAGTATTTT. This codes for CASSLSSRTGIDTQYF. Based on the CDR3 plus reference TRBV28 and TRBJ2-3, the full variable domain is DVKVTQSSRYLVKRTGEKVFLECVQDMDHENMFWYRQDPGLGLRLIYFSYDVKMKEKGDIPEGYSVSREKKERFSLILESASTNQTSMYLCASSLSSRTGIDTQYFGPGTRLTVL.

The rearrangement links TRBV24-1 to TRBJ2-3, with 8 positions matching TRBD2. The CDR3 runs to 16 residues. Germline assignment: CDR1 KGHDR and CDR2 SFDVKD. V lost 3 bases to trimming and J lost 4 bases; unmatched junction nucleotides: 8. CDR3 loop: CATSDPGTRGADTQYF. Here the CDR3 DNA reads TGTGCCACCAGTGATCCCGGGACTAGGGGGGCAGATACGCAGTATTTT.

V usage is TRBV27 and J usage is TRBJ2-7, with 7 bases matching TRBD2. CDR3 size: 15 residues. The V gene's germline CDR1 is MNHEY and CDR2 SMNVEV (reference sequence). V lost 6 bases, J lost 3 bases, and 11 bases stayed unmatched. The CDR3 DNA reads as TGTGCCAGCAGCCCCTCGGGGGGAAGCGGCTACGAGCAGTACGTC. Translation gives CASSPSGGSGYEQYV.

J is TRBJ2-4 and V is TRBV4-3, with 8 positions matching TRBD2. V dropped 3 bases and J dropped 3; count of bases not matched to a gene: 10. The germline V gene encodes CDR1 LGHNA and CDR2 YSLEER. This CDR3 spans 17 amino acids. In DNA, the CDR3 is TGCGCCAGCAGCCACCTATTAGCGGGATACTTCAAAAACATTCAGTACTTC. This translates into CASSHLLAGYFKNIQYF.

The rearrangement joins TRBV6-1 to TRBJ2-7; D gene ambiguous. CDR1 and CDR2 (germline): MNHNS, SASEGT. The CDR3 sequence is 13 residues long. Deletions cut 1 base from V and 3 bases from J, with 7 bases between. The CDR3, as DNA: TGTGCCAGCAGTGAAGAGGCAGGCTACGAGCAGTACTTC. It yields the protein CASSEEAGYEQYF.

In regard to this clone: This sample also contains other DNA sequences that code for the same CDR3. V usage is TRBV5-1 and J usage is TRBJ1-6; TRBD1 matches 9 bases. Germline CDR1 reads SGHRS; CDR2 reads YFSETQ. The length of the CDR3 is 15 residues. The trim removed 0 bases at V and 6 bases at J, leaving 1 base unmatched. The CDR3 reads CASSLGQGVNSPLHF. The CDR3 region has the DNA TGCGCCAGCAGCTTGGGACAGGGGGTTAATTCACCCCTCCACTTT.

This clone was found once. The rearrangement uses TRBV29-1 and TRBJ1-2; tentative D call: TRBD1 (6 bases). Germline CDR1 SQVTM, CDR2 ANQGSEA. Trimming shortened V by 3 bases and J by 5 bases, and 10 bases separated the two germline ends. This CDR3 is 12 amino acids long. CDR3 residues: CSVDPGEYGYTF. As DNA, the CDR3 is TGCAGCGTTGACCCAGGGGAGTATGGCTACACCTTC.

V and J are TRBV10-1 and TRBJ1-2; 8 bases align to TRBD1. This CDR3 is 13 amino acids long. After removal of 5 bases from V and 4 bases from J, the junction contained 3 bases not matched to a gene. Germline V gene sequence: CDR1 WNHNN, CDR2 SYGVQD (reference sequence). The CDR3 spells CASSRTGTYGYTF. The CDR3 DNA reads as TGCGCCAGCAGTCGGACAGGGACCTATGGCTACACCTTC.

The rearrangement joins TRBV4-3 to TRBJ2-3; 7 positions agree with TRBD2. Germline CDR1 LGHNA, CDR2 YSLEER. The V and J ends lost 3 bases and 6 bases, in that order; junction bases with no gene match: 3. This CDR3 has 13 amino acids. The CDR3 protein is CASSQSGVDTQYF. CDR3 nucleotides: TGCGCCAGCAGCCAGAGCGGGGTGGATACGCAGTATTTT.

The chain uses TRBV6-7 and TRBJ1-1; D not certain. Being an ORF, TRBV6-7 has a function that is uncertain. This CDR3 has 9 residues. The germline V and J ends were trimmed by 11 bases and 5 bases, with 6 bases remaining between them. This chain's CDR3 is CAFRTEAFF. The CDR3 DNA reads TGTGCCTTTCGGACTGAAGCTTTCTTT.

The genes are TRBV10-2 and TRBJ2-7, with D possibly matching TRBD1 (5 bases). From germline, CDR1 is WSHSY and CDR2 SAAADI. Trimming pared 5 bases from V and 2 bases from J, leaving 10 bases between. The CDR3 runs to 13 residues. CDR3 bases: TGCGCCAGCAGTAAACAGGAAACCTACGAGCAGTACGTC. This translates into CASSKQETYEQYV.

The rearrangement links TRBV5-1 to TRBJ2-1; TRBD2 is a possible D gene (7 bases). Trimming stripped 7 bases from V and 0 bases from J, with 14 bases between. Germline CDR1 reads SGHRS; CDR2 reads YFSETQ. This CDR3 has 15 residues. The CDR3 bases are TGCGCCAGCGGGAGGGGGGATGCCTCCTACAATGAGCAGTTCTTC. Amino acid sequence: CASGRGDASYNEQFF.

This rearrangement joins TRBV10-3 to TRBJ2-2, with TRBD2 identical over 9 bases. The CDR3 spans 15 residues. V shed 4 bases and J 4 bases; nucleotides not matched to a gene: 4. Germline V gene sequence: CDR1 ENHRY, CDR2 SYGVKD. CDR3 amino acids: CAISGLAGPTGELFF. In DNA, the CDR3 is TGTGCCATCAGTGGGCTAGCGGGACCCACCGGGGAGCTGTTTTTT.

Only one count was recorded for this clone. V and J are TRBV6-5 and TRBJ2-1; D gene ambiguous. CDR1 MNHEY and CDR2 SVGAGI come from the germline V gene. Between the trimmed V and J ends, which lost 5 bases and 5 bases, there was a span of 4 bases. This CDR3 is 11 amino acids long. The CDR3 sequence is CASSRDNEQFF. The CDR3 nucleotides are TGTGCCAGCAGTCGAGACAATGAGCAGTTCTTC.

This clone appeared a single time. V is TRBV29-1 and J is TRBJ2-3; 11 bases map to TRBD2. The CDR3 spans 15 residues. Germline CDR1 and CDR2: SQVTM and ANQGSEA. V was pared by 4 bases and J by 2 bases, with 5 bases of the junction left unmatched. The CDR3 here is CSVGASGRPTDTQYF. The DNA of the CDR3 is TGCAGCGTTGGGGCTAGCGGGAGGCCCACAGATACGCAGTATTTT.

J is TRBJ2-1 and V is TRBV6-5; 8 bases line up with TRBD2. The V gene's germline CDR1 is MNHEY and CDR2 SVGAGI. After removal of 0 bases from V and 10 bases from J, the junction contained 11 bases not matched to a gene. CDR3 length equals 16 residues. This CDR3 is CASSYSTGGGPFEQFF. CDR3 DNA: TGTGCCAGCAGTTACTCGACTGGCGGGGGGCCGTTCGAGCAGTTCTTC.

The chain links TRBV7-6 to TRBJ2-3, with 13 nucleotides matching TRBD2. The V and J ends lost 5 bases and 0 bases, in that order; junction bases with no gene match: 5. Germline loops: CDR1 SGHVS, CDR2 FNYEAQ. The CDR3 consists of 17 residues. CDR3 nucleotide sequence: TGTGCCAGCAGCCGGGGACTAGCGGGACCTAGCACAGATACGCAGTATTTT. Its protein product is CASSRGLAGPSTDTQYF.

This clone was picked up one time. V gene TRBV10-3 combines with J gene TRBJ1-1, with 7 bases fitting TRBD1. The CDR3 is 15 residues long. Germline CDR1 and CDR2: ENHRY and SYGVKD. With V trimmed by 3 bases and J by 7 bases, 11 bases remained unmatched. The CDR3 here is CAISDPAGDSHEAFF. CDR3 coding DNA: TGTGCCATCAGTGACCCGGCCGGGGACAGCCATGAAGCTTTCTTT.